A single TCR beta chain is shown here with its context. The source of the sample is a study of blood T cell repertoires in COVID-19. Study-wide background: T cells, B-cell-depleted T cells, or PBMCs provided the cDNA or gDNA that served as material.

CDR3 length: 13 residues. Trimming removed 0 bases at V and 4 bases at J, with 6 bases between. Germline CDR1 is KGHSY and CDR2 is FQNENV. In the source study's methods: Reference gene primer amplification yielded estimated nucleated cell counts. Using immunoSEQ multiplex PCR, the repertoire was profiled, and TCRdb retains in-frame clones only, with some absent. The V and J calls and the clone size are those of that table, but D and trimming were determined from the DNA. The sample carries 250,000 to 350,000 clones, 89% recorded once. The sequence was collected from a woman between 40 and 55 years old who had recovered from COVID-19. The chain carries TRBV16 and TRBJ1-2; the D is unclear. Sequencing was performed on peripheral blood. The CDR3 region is CASSQSTGYGYTF. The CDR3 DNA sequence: TGTGCCAGCAGCCAATCGACGGGCTATGGCTACACCTTC.